This T cell receptor beta chain was captured in a study of Tregs in tolerant kidney transplant recipients. Details on this clone: The antigen remains unidentified.

Using immunoSEQ multiplex PCR, the repertoire was profiled, and TCRdb retains in-frame clones only, with some absent. The table has some 68,000 clones, 65% to 85% seen once. With V trimmed by 6 bases and J by 2 bases, 8 bases remained unmatched. CDR1 KGHSH and CDR2 LQKENI come from the germline V gene. CDR3 length: 16 residues. Thawed PBMCs were FACS-sorted into unstimulated CD4+CD25+CD127- regulatory T cells, CD4+CD25- non-regulatory cells, CD4 and CD8 cells. Notes on the study in general: The small number of patients limits these findings pending further validation.

The chain links TRBV18 to TRBJ2-2, with 8 bases that match TRBD1. The sequenced sample consisted of CD4+ T cells from blood. The sequence was obtained from a human donor in good health. The CDR3 here is CASSERQGTNTGELFF. CDR3 nucleotide sequence: TGTGCCAGCTCCGAAAGACAGGGGACCAACACCGGGGAGCTGTTTTTT.